This TCR beta chain was recovered during a study of response to subunit inactivated influenza vaccine. General study findings and limits: The authors put forward the suggestion that each seasonal influenza vaccination may bring in only a limited number of new T cells.

One entry per CDR3 protein, called by TCRdb with MiXCR from the RT-PCR reads. The sample comprises about 520,000 distinct CDR3 sequences, about 7.2% of which are singletons, and over 10% rests with the top ten. The junction had 9 bases not matched to a gene; V was cut back by 5 bases and J by 1 base. Germline CDR1 reads SGHRS; CDR2 reads YFSETQ. This CDR3 has 16 residues. As concerns this clonotype: Its antigen remains unknown.

This specimen was PBMCs from blood, taken about 24 months after vaccination. This TCR came from a man between 50 and 75 years old who received an inactivated influenza vaccine. The chain joins TRBV5-1 to TRBJ1-1; 9 nucleotides align to TRBD1. In nucleotides, the CDR3 is TGCGCCAGCAGACAACAAACAGGGGGCCAGAACACTGAAGCTTTCTTT. It codes for CASRQQTGGQNTEAFF. Filled out from reference TRBV5-1 and TRBJ1-1, the complete variable domain reads KAGVTQTPRYLIKTRGQQVTLSCSPISGHRSVSWYQQTPGQGLQFLFEYFSETQRNKGNFPGRFSGRQFSNSRSEMNVSTLELGDSALYLCASRQQTGGQNTEAFFGQGTRLTVV.